These T cell receptor beta chains were read from a single sample in a study of cytomegalovirus exposure and HLA in healthy donors. The protocol was immunoSEQ multiplex PCR, while the TCRdb copy is restricted to in-frame clones and leaves out a portion. The sample yields about 110,000 clones, of which the top ten take up 3.5% to 4.5%. Specimen: PBMCs. These receptors originate from a man aged 30-40 years in good health and CMV-seronegative. Each CDR3 is given with its conserved first and last residue. Each record gives: V gene, D gene, J gene, CDR3 protein, CDR3 DNA. D genes are given only for firm matches.

>TRBV5-1|TRBD1|TRBJ2-7
CASSYLGQGNGEQYF
TGCGCCAGCAGCTACTTGGGACAGGGCAACGGGGAGCAGTACTTC
>TRBV7-9|-|TRBJ1-1
CASSVTHRTTEAFF
TGTGCCAGCAGCGTAACCCACAGGACCACTGAAGCTTTCTTT
>TRBV7-9|-|TRBJ1-3
CASSWIGAIYF
TGTGCCAGCAGCTGGATCGGGGCCATATATTTT
>TRBV5-1|TRBD1|TRBJ1-1
CASSSDRGTKRAFF
TGCGCCAGCAGCTCGGACAGGGGGACAAAGCGAGCTTTCTTT
>TRBV6-6|TRBD1|TRBJ2-5
CASSYQGALETQYF
TGTGCCAGCAGTTACCAGGGGGCGCTTGAGACCCAGTACTTC
>TRBV5-1|TRBD1|TRBJ2-2
CASSLVRTGGNTGELFF
TGCGCCAGCAGCTTGGTTCGGACAGGGGGTAACACCGGGGAGCTGTTTTTT
>TRBV7-9|-|TRBJ2-5
CASLPLGGGASQTQYF
TGTGCCAGCCTACCCCTCGGAGGGGGGGCTTCGCAGACCCAGTACTTC
>TRBV7-7|TRBD1|TRBJ2-7
CASSLAIGTAPGDEQYF
TGTGCCAGCAGCTTAGCCATAGGGACAGCTCCCGGTGACGAGCAGTACTTC
>TRBV7-2|TRBD1|TRBJ1-6
CASSLRTGSNSPLHF
TGTGCCAGCAGCTTGCGGACAGGAAGTAATTCACCCCTCCACTTT
>TRBV6-1|-|TRBJ1-5
CASSGQPNQPQHF
TGTGCCAGCAGTGGACAGCCCAATCAGCCCCAGCATTTT
>TRBV9|-|TRBJ1-3
CASSSNGWGQPGNTIYF
TGTGCCAGCAGTTCCAATGGGTGGGGGCAGCCGGGAAACACCATATATTTT
>TRBV19|-|TRBJ2-3
CASSISGQGLTDTQYF
TGTGCCAGTAGTATTTCGGGTCAGGGACTCACAGATACGCAGTATTTT
>TRBV6-1|TRBD2|TRBJ2-3
CASRAREVGTDTQYF
TGTGCCAGCAGGGCTCGGGAGGTTGGCACAGATACGCAGTATTTT
>TRBV2|-|TRBJ2-1
CASSAGDSGVRKFF
TGTGCCAGCAGTGCGGGGGACTCCGGCGTGCGGAAGTTCTTC
>TRBV6-1|TRBD1|TRBJ2-1
CASMWGTVNNEQFF
TGTGCCAGCATGTGGGGGACAGTCAACAATGAGCAGTTCTTC
>TRBV6-5|TRBD1|TRBJ2-5
CASSWGTGGGETQYF
TGTGCCAGCAGTTGGGGGACAGGGGGCGGAGAGACCCAGTACTTC
>TRBV7-9|TRBD2|TRBJ2-5
CASRPGTSGETQYF
TGTGCCAGCAGGCCCGGGACTAGCGGAGAGACCCAGTACTTC
>TRBV6-1|TRBD1|TRBJ1-4
CASLTGKNEKLFF
TGTGCCAGCCTGACAGGGAAGAATGAAAAACTGTTTTTT
>TRBV27|-|TRBJ2-7
CASSLRESSYEQYF
TGTGCCAGCAGTCTCCGGGAGTCCTCCTACGAGCAGTACTTC
>TRBV7-9|-|TRBJ2-3
CASSLGSTDTQYF
TGTGCCAGCAGCTTAGGTTCTACAGATACGCAGTATTTT
>TRBV15|-|TRBJ2-2
CATSRGGTLAGELFF
TGTGCCACCAGCAGAGGGGGGACACTTGCCGGGGAGCTGTTTTTT
>TRBV2|-|TRBJ1-5
CASSERVRNQPQHF
TGTGCCAGCAGTGAACGGGTTCGCAATCAGCCCCAGCATTTT
>TRBV18|TRBD2|TRBJ2-1
CASSPWTSGGALGNEQFF
TGTGCCAGCTCACCCTGGACTAGCGGGGGCGCTCTCGGCAATGAGCAGTTCTTC
>TRBV5-8|-|TRBJ2-4
CASSLDSGHLAKNIQYF
TGTGCCAGCAGCTTGGACTCCGGACATCTAGCCAAAAACATTCAGTACTTC
>TRBV18|TRBD1|TRBJ1-1
CASSPTGAMNTEAFF
TGTGCCAGCTCACCAACAGGGGCCATGAACACTGAAGCTTTCTTT
>TRBV7-9|TRBD1|TRBJ1-1
CASSRTGGTEAFF
TGTGCCAGCAGCCGGACAGGAGGGACTGAAGCTTTCTTT